The rows below give T cell receptor beta chains drawn from one sample of a study of technical replicates of blood from several donors. Libraries were prepared by immunoSEQ multiplex PCR; TCRdb keeps only in-frame clonotypes and omits some of them. Of 100,000 or so clones in the sample, about 95% were seen once. The sample consisted of T cells isolated from PBMCs. The receptor set was obtained from a human donor in good health. Each CDR3 is given with its conserved first and last residue.

j_call v_call cdr3_aa
TRBJ2-5 TRBV12-2 CASRLADRDGALGGREFQETQYF
TRBJ2-5 TRBV4-2 CASSQDPGLGETQYF
TRBJ1-1 TRBV9 CASSVRVNTEAFF
TRBJ2-2 TRBV13 CASSLVGINGELFF
TRBJ2-2 TRBV9 CASSVGGSGVNTGELFF
TRBJ1-6 TRBV2 CATQFGGVNSPLHF
TRBJ1-2 TRBV5-1 CASQPGQGLSYGYTF
TRBJ2-7 TRBV9 CASSVGLEGYEQYF
TRBJ2-1 TRBV7-9 CASIQGGAPEQFF
TRBJ2-5 TRBV29-1 CSASGGSQETQYF
TRBJ1-1 TRBV30 CAWSVHVSTEAFF
TRBJ2-3 TRBV6-5 CASSYARSSDTQYF
TRBJ2-7 TRBV10-1 CASSEWPGVDYYEQYF
TRBJ2-5 TRBV6-1 CASSGGFPTGAGETQYF
TRBJ1-1 TRBV6-1 CASSEFGGNTEAFF
TRBJ2-5 TRBV18 CASSPLGAGVEETQYF
TRBJ2-1 TRBV6-4 CASIRSPRARLWYNEQFF
TRBJ2-7 TRBV4-2 CASSPSADEQYF
TRBJ1-3 TRBV5-6 CASTNTGEGNTIYF
TRBJ1-5 TRBV10-3 CAISETVGASNQPQHF
TRBJ2-1 TRBV29-1 CSVLLAGGTEQFF
TRBJ2-5 TRBV5-4 CASSSQQFSQGGGQETQYF
TRBJ1-2 TRBV2 CASSEEWGRGNDGYTF
TRBJ1-1 TRBV7-8 CASSLARALMNTEAFF
TRBJ1-2 TRBV30 CAWRGGYGYTF
TRBJ1-1 TRBV7-8 CASSLVRGGEGRYTEAFF
TRBJ2-7 TRBV19 CASSNSPGQGTYEQYF
TRBJ2-7 TRBV2 CASSRDWRTYEQYF
TRBJ2-7 TRBV4-2 CASSQELAGVLNEQYF
TRBJ2-7 TRBV27 CASSNGAYEQYF
TRBJ2-1 TRBV19 CASSISSTGEQFF